A selection of T cell receptor beta chains follows, all from one sample in a study of blood T cell repertoires in COVID-19. This table comes from immunoSEQ multiplex PCR, and its TCRdb copy is limited to in-frame clones, with some not included. The sample holds about 130,000 clones, about 80% seen once. The sample comprised peripheral blood. The receptors derive from a woman aged 80 or over with acute or convalescent COVID-19. Each CDR3 is given with its conserved first and last residue. A D gene is named only where the DNA matches it firmly. Clone size is given for some rows only: seen once, a few or many times, or a class if the clone is expanded.

abundance	v_gene	j_gene	d_gene	CDR3nt	CDR3aa
few	TRBV5-1	TRBJ2-7	TRBD1	TGCGCCAGCAAACCAGGGACAGGGGAAGCCTACGAGCAGTACTTC	CASKPGTGEAYEQYF
NA	TRBV15	TRBJ2-7	NA	TGTGCCACCAGCAGAGCAGGGATCTACGAGCAGTACTTC	CATSRAGIYEQYF
NA	TRBV5-4	TRBJ1-5	TRBD1	TGTGCCAGCAGCTTGGACAGGGGGCTGTTTCAGCCCCAGCATTTT	CASSLDRGLFQPQHF
NA	TRBV19	TRBJ1-1	TRBD1	TGTGCCAGTAGTACAGACAGGGGGACTGAAGCTTTCTTT	CASSTDRGTEAFF
NA	TRBV19	TRBJ1-2	TRBD1	TGTGCCAGTAGTATAGATCTTGGCAGGGGGTATGGCTACACCTTC	CASSIDLGRGYGYTF
NA	TRBV5-1	TRBJ2-7	TRBD2	TGCGCCAGCAGCTTTTCGGGGGGTGCCACCTACGAGCAGTACTTC	CASSFSGGATYEQYF
NA	TRBV2	TRBJ2-1	NA	TGTGCCAGCAGCCTTAACAATGAGCAGTTCTTC	CASSLNNEQFF
NA	TRBV7-3	TRBJ2-7	NA	TGTGCCAGCAGCCCGACAGGCCTAGGGGAGCAGTACTTC	CASSPTGLGEQYF
few	TRBV3-1/TRBV3-2	TRBJ2-3	NA	TGTGCCAGCAGCCAATTTCGGGGCGGGGCAGATACGCAGTATTTT	CASSQFRGGADTQYF
few	TRBV2	TRBJ1-4	TRBD1	TGTGCCAGCAGGGCGGGACAGGGCCATGAAAAACTGTTTTTT	CASRAGQGHEKLFF
NA	TRBV19	TRBJ1-5	NA	TGTGCCAGTAGTGCCGGGAGCAATCAGCCCCAGCATTTT	CASSAGSNQPQHF
NA	TRBV6-2/TRBV6-3	TRBJ1-5	TRBD1	TGTGCCAGCACCCCGGGACAGGGCCTCAGGCCCCAGCATTTT	CASTPGQGLRPQHF
NA	TRBV18	TRBJ2-5	TRBD2	TGTGCCAGCTCTCCCTCCGCGGGGGGCCGACAGACCCAGTACTTC	CASSPSAGGRQTQYF
NA	TRBV5-6	TRBJ1-3	TRBD1	TGTGCCAGCAGCTCTGAAGGACAGGCTGGAAACACCATATATTTT	CASSSEGQAGNTIYF
NA	TRBV5-1	TRBJ2-1	TRBD2	TGCGCCAGCAGCCTAGGGACTAGCGGGGGAGGTGAGCAGTTCTTC	CASSLGTSGGGEQFF
NA	TRBV27	TRBJ2-1	TRBD2	TGTGCCAGCAGCGCGACTAGCGGGGGTGTCATGGAGCAGTTCTTC	CASSATSGGVMEQFF
NA	TRBV29-1	TRBJ1-1	NA	TGCAGCGGGGCCTTCAGGGTTATGAACACTGAAGCTTTCTTT	CSGAFRVMNTEAFF
NA	TRBV9	TRBJ1-2	TRBD1	TGTGCCAGCAGCAGCTCCCGGGACAGGGGCTCCCTTGGCTACACCTTC	CASSSSRDRGSLGYTF
NA	TRBV7-9	TRBJ2-7	NA	TGTGCCAGCAGCTTAGTCACAGGGAAGCTGTACGAGCAGTACTTC	CASSLVTGKLYEQYF
few	TRBV6-5	TRBJ1-1	NA	TGTGCCAGTTGGTATCAGACTGAAGCTTTCTTT	CASWYQTEAFF
NA	TRBV5-1	TRBJ2-1	TRBD1	TGCGCCAGCAGCCGGACAGGGGGCTCTAATGAGCAGTTCTTC	CASSRTGGSNEQFF
NA	TRBV2	TRBJ2-5	NA	TGTGCCAGCAGGGGGCTGGGGGCCGGATTGGGGACCCAGTACTTC	CASRGLGAGLGTQYF
NA	TRBV19	TRBJ1-5	NA	TGTGCCAGTAGGGCACAGCTTACGGGCAATCAGCCCCAGCATTTT	CASRAQLTGNQPQHF
NA	TRBV14	TRBJ1-2	TRBD1	TGTGCCAGCAGCCAAGTAGGGGGCGGCTATGGCTACACCTTC	CASSQVGGGYGYTF
NA	TRBV5-1	TRBJ2-7	TRBD2	TGCGCCAGCAGCCCAGGGACTAGATCGCTTGAGCAGTACTTC	CASSPGTRSLEQYF
NA	TRBV6-2/TRBV6-3	TRBJ2-7	NA	TGTGCCAGCAGTTACGACAGACAAACTTTTAATTACGAGCAGTACTTC	CASSYDRQTFNYEQYF
NA	TRBV19	TRBJ1-1	NA	TGTGCCAGTATCCCTTTGGGCGGGAGCACTGAAGCTTTCTTT	CASIPLGGSTEAFF
NA	TRBV7-2	TRBJ1-4	NA	TGTGCCAGCAGCCGGGGGGCGGGTGAAAAACTGTTTTTT	CASSRGAGEKLFF
NA	TRBV5-5	TRBJ1-4	NA	TGTGCCAGCAGCTTGGGGGGGCTCAGGGATGGGAATGAAAAACTGTTTTTT	CASSLGGLRDGNEKLFF
NA	TRBV3-1/TRBV3-2	TRBJ2-7	NA	TGTGCCAGCAGCCAAATGGGGGGTTCCGCCTACGAGCAGTACTTC	CASSQMGGSAYEQYF
NA	TRBV18	TRBJ1-5	NA	TGTGCCAGCTCACGGGCAGGCCTGAATCAGCCCCAGCATTTT	CASSRAGLNQPQHF
once	TRBV19	TRBJ1-2	NA	TGTGCCAGCACTTGGAGGGGGAGGGACAACTATGGCTACACCTTC	CASTWRGRDNYGYTF
NA	TRBV27	TRBJ1-5	NA	TGTGCCAGCAGCCCCGCTGGCGGGAATTTTCAGCCCCAGCATTTT	CASSPAGGNFQPQHF
NA	TRBV30	TRBJ1-1	NA	TGTGCCTGGAGACCAGGGAACACTGAAGCTTTCTTT	CAWRPGNTEAFF
NA	TRBV5-1	TRBJ1-1	NA	TGCGCCAGCAGCTCCCAGGGTAACACTGAAGCTTTCTTT	CASSSQGNTEAFF
NA	TRBV6-5	TRBJ2-7	NA	TGTGCCAGCAGTTACAGTACAGCGGTCTACGAGCAGTACTTC	CASSYSTAVYEQYF
NA	TRBV9	TRBJ1-3	TRBD1	TGTGCCAGCAGCGCGAAGACAGGGACCCGGGACACCATATATTTT	CASSAKTGTRDTIYF
NA	TRBV3-1/TRBV3-2	TRBJ1-1	NA	TGTGCCAGCAGCCGGGGGGACACTGAAGCTTTCTTT	CASSRGDTEAFF
NA	TRBV5-1	TRBJ1-2	TRBD1	TGCGCCAGCCAGATTCTTCCGGGACAGATTGACTATGGCTACACCTTC	CASQILPGQIDYGYTF
few	TRBV13	TRBJ1-3	NA	TGTGCCAGCAGCTTAGGTCGGGCTGGAAACACCATATATTTT	CASSLGRAGNTIYF
few	TRBV2	TRBJ1-5	TRBD1	TGTGCCAGCAGCCCGGGACAGGTTAGCAATCAGCCCCAGCATTTT	CASSPGQVSNQPQHF
NA	TRBV16	TRBJ2-5	TRBD2	TGTGCCAGCAGCCAATCAACTAGCGGGGGGCCCCTCCAAGAGACCCAGTACTTC	CASSQSTSGGPLQETQYF
NA	TRBV28	TRBJ2-7	NA	TGTGCCAGTAAACCAGTGGGCAACTACGAGCAGTACTTC	CASKPVGNYEQYF
NA	TRBV7-8	TRBJ1-5	TRBD1	TGTGCCAGCAGCCGGACAGGGGAGAATCAGCCCCAGCATTTT	CASSRTGENQPQHF